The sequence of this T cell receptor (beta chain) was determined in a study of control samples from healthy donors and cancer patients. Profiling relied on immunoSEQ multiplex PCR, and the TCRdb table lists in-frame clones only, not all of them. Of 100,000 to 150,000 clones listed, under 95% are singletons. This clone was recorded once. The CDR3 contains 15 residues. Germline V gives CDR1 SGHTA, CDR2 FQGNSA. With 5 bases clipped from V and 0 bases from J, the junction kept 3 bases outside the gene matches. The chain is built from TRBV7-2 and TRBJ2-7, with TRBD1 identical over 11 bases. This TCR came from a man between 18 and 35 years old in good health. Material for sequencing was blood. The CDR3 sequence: CASSRGQGVSYEQYF. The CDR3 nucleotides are TGTGCCAGCAGCCGGGGACAGGGGGTCTCCTACGAGCAGTACTTC. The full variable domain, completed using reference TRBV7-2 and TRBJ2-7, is GAGVSQSPSNKVTEKGKDVELRCDPISGHTALYWYRQSLGQGLEFLIYFQGNSAPDKSGLPSDRFSAERTGGSVSTLTIQRTQQEDSAVYLCASSRGQGVSYEQYFGPGTRLTVT.